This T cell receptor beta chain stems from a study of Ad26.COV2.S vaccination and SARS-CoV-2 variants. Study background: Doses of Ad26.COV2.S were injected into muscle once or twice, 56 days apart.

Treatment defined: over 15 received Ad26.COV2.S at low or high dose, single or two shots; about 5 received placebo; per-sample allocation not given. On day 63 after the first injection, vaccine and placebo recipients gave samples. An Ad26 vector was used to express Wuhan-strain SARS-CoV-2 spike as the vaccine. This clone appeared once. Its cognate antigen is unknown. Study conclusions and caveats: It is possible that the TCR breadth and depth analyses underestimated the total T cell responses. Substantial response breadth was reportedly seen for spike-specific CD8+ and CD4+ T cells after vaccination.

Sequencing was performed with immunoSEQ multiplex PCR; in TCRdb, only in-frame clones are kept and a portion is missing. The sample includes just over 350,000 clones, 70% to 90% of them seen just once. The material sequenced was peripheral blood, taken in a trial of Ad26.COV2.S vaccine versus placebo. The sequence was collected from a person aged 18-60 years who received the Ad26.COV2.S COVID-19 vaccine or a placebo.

CDR3 sequence: CASSSKRTGVTYEQYF. DNA for the CDR3: TGTGCCAGCAGCTCGAAACGGACAGGGGTTACCTACGAGCAGTACTTC. V gene TRBV7-2 combines with J gene TRBJ2-7, with TRBD1 identical over 9 bases. Germline V CDR1 and CDR2: SGHTA, FQGNSA. Germline trimming cut 4 bases from V and 2 bases from J; bases unmatched to any gene: 9. The length of the CDR3 is 16 residues. The full variable domain, completed using reference TRBV7-2 and TRBJ2-7, is GAGVSQSPSNKVTEKGKDVELRCDPISGHTALYWYRQSLGQGLEFLIYFQGNSAPDKSGLPSDRFSAERTGGSVSTLTIQRTQQEDSAVYLCASSSKRTGVTYEQYFGPGTRLTVT.